Listed below are T cell receptor beta chains from one sample, sequenced in a study of T cell changes during pregnancy in multiple sclerosis. Sequencing used immunoSEQ multiplex PCR; TCRdb keeps in-frame clones, though not all of them. The sample consists of around 63,000 clones, around 91% of them appearing once. Sequencing used peripheral blood, obtained in the third trimester of pregnancy. These receptors came from a female donor in good health, enrolled as a control in a pregnancy study. Both conserved end residues are part of each CDR3. The D gene is left open where the match is weak. The size of a clone is reported for some rows only, either as once, few or many, or as a class for expanded clones.

J | length | D | V | size | DNA | CDR3
TRBJ2-3 | 13 | . | TRBV10-3 | . | TGTGCCATCATGGAGGAACCCACAGATACGCAGTATTTT | CAIMEEPTDTQYF
TRBJ1-1 | 16 | . | TRBV6-5 | . | TGTGCCAGCAGTTACACCTTCTTAGATCTCGGGACTGAAGCTTTCTTT | CASSYTFLDLGTEAFF
TRBJ1-5 | 15 | . | TRBV4-2 | once | TGTGCCAGCAGCCAAGGAACAGGCTCCCATCAGCCCCAGCATTTT | CASSQGTGSHQPQHF
TRBJ1-1 | 17 | . | TRBV6-1 | . | TGTGCCAGCAGTGAAGCGGGAGGGTATTGGCAGGACACTGAAGCTTTCTTT | CASSEAGGYWQDTEAFF
TRBJ2-7 | 15 | . | TRBV5-1 | . | TGCGCCAGCAGCTTGGAGGCGGCAGGGGTAGACGAGCAGTACTTC | CASSLEAAGVDEQYF
TRBJ2-7 | 16 | . | TRBV6-5 | . | TGTGCCAGCAGTTCCCAGGGCCTTGGGTTGGGCTACGAGCAGTACTTC | CASSSQGLGLGYEQYF
TRBJ1-3 | 14 | . | TRBV2 | . | TGTGCCAGCAGTGATTCGGGGACTGGAAACACCATATATTTT | CASSDSGTGNTIYF
TRBJ1-1 | 16 | TRBD1 | TRBV5-1 | . | TGCGCCAGCAGCTCCGGGACAGGGGGCATCAGGACTGAAGCTTTCTTT | CASSSGTGGIRTEAFF
TRBJ2-7 | 13 | . | TRBV28 | . | TGTGCCAGTTACCAGGGGGGCCCTTACGAGCAGTACTTC | CASYQGGPYEQYF
TRBJ2-7 | 17 | TRBD1 | TRBV11-2 | . | TGTGCCAGCAGGCATAGACCCAGGGACAGGTCGGGCTACGAGCAGTACTTC | CASRHRPRDRSGYEQYF
TRBJ1-5 | 18 | TRBD1 | TRBV6-1 | . | TGTGCCAGCAGTGAAGCGGGAACGGGACAGGGATCGTTCCACCCCCAGCATTTT | CASSEAGTGQGSFHPQHF
TRBJ1-1 | 19 | . | TRBV21-1 | . | TGTGCCAGCAGTACAGGGGGCAGGAGCGGTAGATTGCTGAACACTGAAGCTTTCTTT | CASSTGGRSGRLLNTEAFF
TRBJ1-1 | 12 | . | TRBV27 | . | TGTGCCAGCAGTTCAGGACTACGAGAAGCTTTCTTT | CASSSGLREAFF
TRBJ2-7 | 14 | TRBD1 | TRBV2 | few | TGTGCCAGCAACGACAGGGGAGGTGGGAGCGAGCAGTACTTC | CASNDRGGGSEQYF
TRBJ2-7 | 15 | . | TRBV6-6 | . | TGTGCCAGCAGTCTGACGGAGGGTTTCTCTTACGAGCAGTACTTC | CASSLTEGFSYEQYF
TRBJ2-7 | 13 | TRBD1 | TRBV11-1 | . | TGTGCCAGCAGCTTGGACAGGTCCTACGAGCAGTACTTC | CASSLDRSYEQYF
TRBJ2-7 | 15 | TRBD2 | TRBV7-8 | . | TGTGCCAGCAGCTCGACTAGCGGGAGTACCTACGAGCAGTACTTC | CASSSTSGSTYEQYF
TRBJ2-7 | 16 | . | TRBV6-5 | . | TGTGCCAGCAGTTACGGGGGTATCGGGGGGCGGTACGAGCAGTACTTC | CASSYGGIGGRYEQYF
TRBJ2-7 | 13 | . | TRBV27 | . | TGTGCCAGCAGACTGAATATAGTTGAGGAGCAGTACTTC | CASRLNIVEEQYF
TRBJ1-4 | 14 | TRBD1 | TRBV6-6 | . | TGTGCCAGCACCTCTGGACAGGGGAATGAAAAACTGTTTTTT | CASTSGQGNEKLFF